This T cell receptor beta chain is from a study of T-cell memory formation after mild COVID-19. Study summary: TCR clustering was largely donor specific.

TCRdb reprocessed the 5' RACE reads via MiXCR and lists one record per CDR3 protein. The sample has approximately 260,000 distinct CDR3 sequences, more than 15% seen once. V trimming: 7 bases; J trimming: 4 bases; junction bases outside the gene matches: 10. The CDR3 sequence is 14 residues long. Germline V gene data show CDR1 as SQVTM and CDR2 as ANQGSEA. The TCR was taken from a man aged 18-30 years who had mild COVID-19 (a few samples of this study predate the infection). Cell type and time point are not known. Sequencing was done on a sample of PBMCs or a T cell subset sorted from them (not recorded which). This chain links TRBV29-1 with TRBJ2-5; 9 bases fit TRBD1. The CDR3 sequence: CSAENRGRRETQYF. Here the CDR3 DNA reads TGCAGCGCGGAAAACAGGGGGCGCCGAGAGACCCAGTACTTC.